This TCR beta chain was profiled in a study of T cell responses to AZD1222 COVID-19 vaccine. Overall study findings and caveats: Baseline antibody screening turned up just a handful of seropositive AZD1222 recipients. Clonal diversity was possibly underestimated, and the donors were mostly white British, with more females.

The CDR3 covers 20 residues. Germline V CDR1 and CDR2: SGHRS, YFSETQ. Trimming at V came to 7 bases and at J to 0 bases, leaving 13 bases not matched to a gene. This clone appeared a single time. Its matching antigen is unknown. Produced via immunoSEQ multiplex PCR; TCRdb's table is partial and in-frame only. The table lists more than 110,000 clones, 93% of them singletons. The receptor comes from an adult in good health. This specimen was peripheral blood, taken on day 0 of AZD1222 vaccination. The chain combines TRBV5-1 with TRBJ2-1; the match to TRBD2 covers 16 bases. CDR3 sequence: CASVPPGLAGGARSYNEQFF. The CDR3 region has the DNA TGCGCCAGCGTTCCTCCGGGACTAGCGGGAGGGGCGCGCTCCTACAATGAGCAGTTCTTC.